Listed below are T cell receptor beta chains from one sample, sequenced in a study of blood T cell repertoires in COVID-19. Sequencing was performed with immunoSEQ multiplex PCR; in TCRdb, only in-frame clones are kept and a portion is missing. The sample holds a few hundred thousand clones; 80% to 90% are singletons and the top ten take around 8.8%. Sequenced input: PBMCs or T cells enriched from blood (not recorded which). The receptors were gathered from a middle-aged man who had recovered from COVID-19. Both conserved end residues are part of each CDR3. Fields, in order: clone size, D gene, CDR3 length, J gene, V gene, CDR3 protein, CDR3 DNA. D genes are given only for firm matches. Clone size is not always given. Where it is, it says once, few, many or a class for expanded clones.

size: NA
D: TRBD1
length: 22
J: TRBJ1-4
V: TRBV12-5
CDR3: CASGWDSWTDGTGITTNEKLFF
DNA: TGTGCTAGTGGTTGGGATTCGTGGACAGACGGGACAGGGATTACAACTAATGAAAAACTGTTTTTT

size: NA
D: TRBD1
length: 15
J: TRBJ1-2
V: TRBV9
CDR3: CASTAVGTVSGSYTF
DNA: TGTGCCAGCACCGCTGTAGGGACAGTTTCGGGAAGCTACACCTTC

size: once
D: TRBD1
length: 16
J: TRBJ2-7
V: TRBV7-8
CDR3: CASSSYRGRNLYEQYF
DNA: TGTGCCAGCAGCTCCTACAGGGGAAGGAACCTCTACGAGCAGTACTTC

size: NA
D: TRBD2
length: 16
J: TRBJ2-3
V: TRBV27
CDR3: CASTPSGGNRADTQYF
DNA: TGTGCCAGCACCCCCTCCGGGGGGAATAGGGCAGATACGCAGTATTTT

size: NA
D: TRBD2
length: 18
J: TRBJ2-2
V: TRBV19
CDR3: CASRGLAGGHPNTGELFF
DNA: TGTGCCAGTAGGGGTCTAGCGGGAGGGCATCCGAACACCGGGGAGCTGTTTTTT

size: NA
D: TRBD2
length: 16
J: TRBJ2-1
V: TRBV10-2
CDR3: CASSGETSGIYNEQFF
DNA: TGCGCCAGCAGTGGAGAGACTAGCGGGATATACAATGAGCAGTTCTTC

size: NA
D: NA
length: 16
J: TRBJ2-1
V: TRBV21-1
CDR3: CASSPSAVLSYNEQFF
DNA: TGTGCCAGCAGCCCTTCAGCGGTTCTCTCCTACAATGAGCAGTTCTTC

size: once
D: NA
length: 14
J: TRBJ1-5
V: TRBV7-2
CDR3: CASSLGTSNQPQHF
DNA: TGTGCCAGCAGCTTAGGGACATCGAATCAGCCCCAGCATTTT

size: NA
D: TRBD1
length: 16
J: TRBJ2-2
V: TRBV30
CDR3: CAWRRRDSKNTGELFF
DNA: TGTGCCTGGAGACGCCGGGACAGCAAGAACACCGGGGAGCTGTTTTTT

size: NA
D: NA
length: 15
J: TRBJ2-3
V: TRBV6-1
CDR3: CASSEVFSRADTQYF
DNA: TGTGCCAGCAGTGAAGTCTTCAGCAGGGCAGATACGCAGTATTTT

size: NA
D: TRBD1
length: 16
J: TRBJ1-3
V: TRBV19
CDR3: CASSRQGANSGNTIYF
DNA: TGTGCCAGTAGTCGACAGGGGGCGAACTCTGGAAACACCATATATTTT

size: few
D: NA
length: 13
J: TRBJ1-1
V: TRBV9
CDR3: CASSPGTLTEAFF
DNA: TGTGCCAGCAGCCCGGGGACTCTCACTGAAGCTTTCTTT

size: NA
D: NA
length: 14
J: TRBJ1-3
V: TRBV5-6
CDR3: CASRESGAGNTIYF
DNA: TGTGCCAGCAGGGAGTCCGGGGCTGGAAACACCATATATTTT

size: NA
D: TRBD1
length: 13
J: TRBJ1-1
V: TRBV18
CDR3: CASSLGPGQEAFF
DNA: TGTGCCAGCTCACTTGGGCCGGGACAGGAAGCTTTCTTT

size: NA
D: TRBD1
length: 16
J: TRBJ1-3
V: TRBV6-1
CDR3: CASSDLTGLVGNTIYF
DNA: TGTGCCAGCAGTGACCTGACAGGGTTAGTCGGAAACACCATATATTTT

size: NA
D: TRBD1
length: 16
J: TRBJ1-5
V: TRBV10-1
CDR3: CASSTKQGWSNQPQHF
DNA: TGCGCCAGCAGTACAAAACAGGGGTGGAGCAATCAGCCCCAGCATTTT

size: NA
D: NA
length: 15
J: TRBJ1-2
V: TRBV12-5
CDR3: CASGLESGWGPGYTF
DNA: TGTGCTAGTGGTTTGGAATCCGGGTGGGGGCCTGGCTACACCTTC

size: NA
D: TRBD1
length: 16
J: TRBJ1-3
V: TRBV5-1
CDR3: CASSSLGQGAGNTIYF
DNA: TGCGCCAGCAGCTCCCTGGGACAGGGGGCTGGAAACACCATATATTTT

size: NA
D: NA
length: 12
J: TRBJ1-1
V: TRBV28
CDR3: CASSLTGTEAFF
DNA: TGTGCCAGCAGTTTAACAGGGACTGAAGCTTTCTTT

size: NA
D: NA
length: 14
J: TRBJ1-2
V: TRBV20-1
CDR3: CSASNPGANYGYTF
DNA: TGCAGTGCTAGTAATCCAGGGGCCAACTATGGCTACACCTTC

size: NA
D: NA
length: 14
J: TRBJ1-2
V: TRBV27
CDR3: CASKGAGSNYGYTF
DNA: TGTGCCAGCAAAGGGGCAGGGTCTAACTATGGCTACACCTTC

size: few
D: NA
length: 16
J: TRBJ1-4
V: TRBV13
CDR3: CASSLFSGGNLGKLFF
DNA: TGTGCCAGCAGCTTATTTTCCGGAGGTAACTTAGGAAAACTGTTTTTT

size: NA
D: TRBD1
length: 14
J: TRBJ1-6
V: TRBV2
CDR3: CASSLQGDHSPLHF
DNA: TGTGCCAGCAGTCTACAGGGGGATCATTCACCCCTCCACTTT

size: NA
D: NA
length: 17
J: TRBJ2-3
V: TRBV18
CDR3: CASSPGTDTFSTDTQYF
DNA: TGTGCCAGCTCACCAGGGACTGATACCTTTAGCACAGATACGCAGTATTTT

size: few
D: NA
length: 13
J: TRBJ2-7
V: TRBV6-4
CDR3: CASSAESSYEQYF
DNA: TGTGCCAGCAGTGCCGAGTCCTCCTACGAGCAGTACTTC

size: NA
D: NA
length: 13
J: TRBJ1-4
V: TRBV11-2
CDR3: CASSLDPQGRLFF
DNA: TGTGCCAGCAGCTTAGATCCCCAGGGTCGGCTGTTTTTT

size: NA
D: TRBD1
length: 15
J: TRBJ2-7
V: TRBV27
CDR3: CASSLQGAGGYEQYF
DNA: TGTGCCAGCAGTTTACAGGGGGCAGGAGGCTACGAGCAGTACTTC

size: NA
D: NA
length: 15
J: TRBJ1-1
V: TRBV5-1
CDR3: CASSLGGSMNTEAFF
DNA: TGCGCCAGCAGCTTGGGAGGTTCTATGAACACTGAAGCTTTCTTT

size: NA
D: TRBD1
length: 15
J: TRBJ2-3
V: TRBV12-5
CDR3: CASGSGQGGTDTQYF
DNA: TGTGCTAGTGGTTCGGGACAGGGTGGCACAGATACGCAGTATTTT

size: NA
D: NA
length: 16
J: TRBJ1-5
V: TRBV21-1
CDR3: CASSKLGRAGGQPQHF
DNA: TGTGCCAGCAGCAAATTGGGTCGGGCAGGGGGTCAGCCCCAGCATTTT

size: NA
D: NA
length: 12
J: TRBJ2-3
V: TRBV15
CDR3: CATSRYTDTQYF
DNA: TGTGCCACCAGCAGATACACAGATACGCAGTATTTT

size: NA
D: NA
length: 15
J: TRBJ1-3
V: TRBV9
CDR3: CASSVSADKGNTIYF
DNA: TGTGCCAGCAGCGTAAGTGCAGACAAGGGAAACACCATATATTTT

size: once
D: TRBD1
length: 15
J: TRBJ1-1
V: TRBV18
CDR3: CASSPGTGRNTEAFF
DNA: TGTGCCAGCTCACCTGGGACAGGCCGGAACACTGAAGCTTTCTTT

size: NA
D: NA
length: 13
J: TRBJ2-2
V: TRBV30
CDR3: CAWSARVGGELFF
DNA: TGTGCCTGGAGCGCCAGGGTAGGCGGGGAGCTGTTTTTT

size: NA
D: TRBD1
length: 16
J: TRBJ1-2
V: TRBV6-5
CDR3: CASSYRDSPRVYGYTF
DNA: TGTGCCAGCAGTTATAGGGACAGTCCGAGGGTCTATGGCTACACCTTC